Listed below are T cell receptor beta chains from one sample, sequenced in a study of cytomegalovirus exposure and HLA in healthy donors. Repertoires were generated with immunoSEQ multiplex PCR, while TCRdb's copy carries only in-frame clones and drops some. The table records around 170,000 clones, approximately 80% of them present only once. Sequencing used PBMCs. All receptors derive from a man aged 60 to 69 in good health and CMV-seronegative. CDR3s include the opening cysteine and the closing phenylalanine or tryptophan. The D gene is left open where the match is weak. Clone sizes are given selectively: once, few, many, or a class where the clone is expanded.

d_gene	v_gene	abundance	j_gene	len	CDR3nt	CDR3aa
-	TRBV7-2	-	TRBJ1-1	15	TGTGCCAGCAGCTTAAGCCGGGACTCCCGCACTGAAGCTTTCTTT	CASSLSRDSRTEAFF
TRBD1	TRBV28	-	TRBJ2-2	13	TGTGCCAGCCTACAGGGGATCACCGGGGAGCTGTTTTTT	CASLQGITGELFF
TRBD1	TRBV11-2	-	TRBJ1-2	17	TGTGCCAGCAGCCTTCAACCACCCTTGGACAGGGTCTATGGCTACACCTTC	CASSLQPPLDRVYGYTF
-	TRBV7-9	-	TRBJ1-2	14	TGTGCCAGCAGCCCCTTCGCAGGGGAGAAGGGCTACCCCTTC	CASSPFAGEKGYPF
TRBD1	TRBV12-5	-	TRBJ1-5	17	TGTGCTAGTGGTTTGGACAAGAGACAGGGGAGCAATCAGCCCCAGCATTTT	CASGLDKRQGSNQPQHF
-	TRBV5-8	-	TRBJ1-2	15	TGTGCCAGCAGCCCGCGGGAAGGCGGACCCTATGGCTACACCTTC	CASSPREGGPYGYTF
-	TRBV27	-	TRBJ1-5	16	TGTGCCAGCAGTTTATCGGCCCGGGGTAGTGATCAGCCCCAGCATTTT	CASSLSARGSDQPQHF
-	TRBV5-1	-	TRBJ2-5	15	TGCGCCAGCAGCTTTGGACAGCTGAGCCAAGAGACCCAGTACTTC	CASSFGQLSQETQYF
-	TRBV7-2	-	TRBJ1-4	14	TGTGCCAGCAGCTTAGTGAAGATAGGGGCGCGACTGTTTTTT	CASSLVKIGARLFF
TRBD2	TRBV4-3	once	TRBJ2-5	15	TGCGCCAGCAGCCAAGAATTGAGGGGAGGGGAGACCCAGTACTTC	CASSQELRGGETQYF
TRBD1	TRBV19	-	TRBJ1-6	16	TGTGCCAGTAGAATCAGGACAGGGGCTTTTAATTCACCCCTCCACTTT	CASRIRTGAFNSPLHF